One and the same sample provided the 14 T cell receptor beta chains below, sequenced in a study of cytomegalovirus exposure and HLA in healthy donors (dated by TCRdb to 2016 to 2017). The library was prepared using the immunoSEQ multiplex PCR assay. A mixture of 60 forward primers for TCR Vbeta segments and 13 reverse primers for TCR Jbeta segments was used in the multiplex PCR. The source is immuneACCESS, and TCRdb retained only in-frame sequences with V and J called. Part of the clones is not carried over; for the studies checked, unresolved V genes explain less than half of this, and the remainder is unexplained. In this sample the table shows about 170,000 clones, around 81% of which occur a single time. The ten largest clonotypes hold 2% to 2.5% of the sample. The sample was PBMCs. Receptor source: a woman in her thirties in good health and CMV-seropositive.

This chain joins TRBV7-2 and TRBJ2-3; 10 bases map to TRBD2. CDR3 size: 15 residues. The V gene end was trimmed by 0 bases and the J gene end by 11 bases; junction bases not matched to a gene: 8. CDR1 and CDR2 from the germline V gene are SGHTA and FQGNSA. The CDR3 spells CASSLASSGGGMQYF. The CDR3 nucleotides read TGTGCCAGCAGCTTAGCGTCTAGCGGGGGCGGGATGCAGTATTTT.

CDR3: CASSEGDNNQPQHF. CDR3 nucleotides: TGTGCCAGCAGCGAGGGGGACAATAATCAGCCCCAGCATTTT. This rearrangement joins TRBV9 to TRBJ1-5; a possible D gene is TRBD1 (6 bases). The length of the CDR3 is 14 residues. CDR1 and CDR2 (germline): SGDLS, YYNGEE. V shed 3 bases and J shed 4 bases, with 11 bases lying between them.

The chain recombines TRBV7-2 with TRBJ1-2; 8 bases match TRBD1. The CDR3 consists of 16 residues. V gave up 2 bases and J gave up 0 bases; unmatched junction bases: 5. In germline, CDR1 is SGHTA, CDR2 FQGNSA. The CDR3 reads CASSLQTGGANYGYTF. The CDR3 DNA reads TGTGCCAGCAGCTTACAAACAGGGGGAGCTAACTATGGCTACACCTTC.

The rearrangement uses TRBV28 and TRBJ1-2; D possibly corresponds to TRBD1 (6 bases). V was shortened by 5 bases and J by 6 bases, with 22 bases between the two germline ends. The CDR3 consists of 16 residues. Per germline, CDR1 MDHEN and CDR2 SYDVKM. CDR3 residues: CASSRQGIPTIHGYTF. DNA of the CDR3: TGTGCCAGCAGTCGTCAGGGGATCCCCACAATTCATGGCTACACCTTC.

A few counts support this clone. The rearrangement joins TRBV7-9 to TRBJ1-1; D not certain. This CDR3 spans 15 amino acids. Germline lookup yields CDR1 SEHNR and CDR2 FQNEAQ (reference sequence). V gave up 5 bases and J gave up 4 bases, with 17 bases separating them. CDR3 region: CASSPPPGSSTEAFF. The CDR3 nucleotides are TGTGCCAGCAGCCCTCCGCCCGGGAGTAGCACTGAAGCTTTCTTT.

This clone was seen only a few times. The chain employs TRBV5-4 and TRBJ2-7, with D possibly TRBD1 on 5 matching bases. The CDR3 is 15 amino acids. CDR1 and CDR2 (germline): SGHNT, YYREEE (reference sequence). V was clipped by 0 bases and J by 2 bases, with 12 bases between them. This CDR3 is CASSLDSGPPYEQYF. In DNA form, the CDR3 reads TGTGCCAGCAGCTTGGATTCAGGGCCTCCCTACGAGCAGTACTTC. Full variable domain (missing parts from reference TRBV5-4 and TRBJ2-7): ETGVTQSPTHLIKTRGQQVTLRCSSQSGHNTVSWYQQALGQGPQFIFQYYREEENGRGNFPPRFSGLQFPNYSSELNVNALELDDSALYLCASSLDSGPPYEQYFGPGTRLTVT.

This clone was counted a few times. This rearrangement joins TRBV6-5 to TRBJ2-7; no definite D call. Germline CDR1 MNHEY, CDR2 SVGAGI. The CDR3 extends over 15 amino acids. The ends were cut back, 0 bases at V and 2 bases at J, with 11 bases in the middle. The CDR3 sequence is CASSYSIPQTYEQYF. In DNA form, the CDR3 reads TGTGCCAGCAGTTACTCGATCCCACAAACCTACGAGCAGTACTTC.

The chain couples TRBV4-3 to TRBJ2-4; D might be TRBD2 (6 bases). The CDR3 runs to 14 residues. The germline V gene has CDR1 LGHNA and CDR2 YSLEER. V was trimmed by 0 bases and J by 8 bases, leaving 11 bases between them. The CDR3 sequence is CASSQDPGGDIQYF. The CDR3 region has the DNA TGCGCCAGCAGCCAAGATCCAGGCGGGGACATTCAGTACTTC.

The chain is built from TRBV6-6 and TRBJ1-1, with D unclear. V was cut by 2 bases and J by 1 base, with 5 bases left in between. Germline loops: CDR1 MNHNY, CDR2 SVGAGI (reference sequence). The length of the CDR3 is 13 residues. CDR3 bases: TGTGCCAGCAGTTACGGAGAGAACACTGAAGCTTTCTTT. Protein: CASSYGENTEAFF.

This chain connects TRBV4-3 to TRBJ2-7; D gene unclear. Trimming removed 0 bases at V and 3 bases at J, with 12 bases between. The CDR3 contains 15 residues. CDR1 is LGHNA, CDR2 YSLEER, per germline. This chain's CDR3 is CASSQDKTINYEQYF. The CDR3 DNA reads as TGCGCCAGCAGCCAAGATAAAACAATAAACTACGAGCAGTACTTC.

The chain couples TRBV4-3 to TRBJ1-1, with a tentative D call TRBD1 (6 bases). CDR3 length: 14 amino acids. The germline V and J ends were trimmed by 2 bases and 0 bases, with 7 bases remaining between them. Per the germline V gene, CDR1 is LGHNA and CDR2 is YSLEER. The CDR3 is CASSQQGLNTEAFF. In DNA form, the CDR3 reads TGCGCCAGCAGCCAACAGGGGCTGAACACTGAAGCTTTCTTT.

Notes on this clone: Other DNA sequences in this specimen translate into the identical CDR3. Here the CDR3 DNA reads TGTGCCAGCAGCGTAGGGCTAGCGGGAGAGACCCAGTACTTC. Translation: CASSVGLAGETQYF. The chain employs TRBV9 and TRBJ2-5; 8 bases line up with TRBD2. The V segment lost 0 bases and the J segment 4 bases; nucleotides outside the gene matches: 2. The CDR3 has 14 amino acids. Germline assignment: CDR1 SGDLS and CDR2 YYNGEE.

V gene TRBV4-3 combines with J gene TRBJ1-5, with TRBD1 matching 8 bases. The CDR3 is 18 amino acids. The germline V gene has CDR1 LGHNA and CDR2 YSLEER. Losses at the gene ends were 0 bases for V and 6 bases for J; bases not matched to a gene: 13. DNA for the CDR3: TGCGCCAGCAGCCAAGATAGATCTCGGCAGGGGGCAGCTCAGCCCCAGCATTTT. Translation gives CASSQDRSRQGAAQPQHF.

CDR3 coding DNA: TGTGCCAGCAGTCCACTCCCGGGACAGGGTGTCTATGGCTACACCTTC. Residues: CASSPLPGQGVYGYTF. The chain uses TRBV27 and TRBJ1-2, with 9 positions matching TRBD1. The ends lost 5 bases at V and 4 bases at J; junction bases unmatched: 11. The germline V gene encodes CDR1 MNHEY and CDR2 SMNVEV (reference sequence). This CDR3 comprises 16 residues.